The sequence of this T cell receptor beta chain was determined in a study of T cells in Graves' hyperthyroidism and ophthalmopathy. This clonotype was observed many times. Authors of the study amplified TCR beta CDR3 regions from RNA transcripts. During a first-round RT-PCR of the TCR CDR3, the HTBI primer set was used. TCRdb used MiXCR to reprocess the multiplex PCR reads, holding one entry per CDR3 protein. The sample includes some 760,000 distinct CDR3 sequences, 14% seen only once; the top ten take roughly a tenth. The receptor was isolated from a woman aged 18-29 years with Graves' hyperthyroidism. The sequenced sample consisted of blood.

The CDR3: CAISAGSTNEKLFF. The CDR3 DNA is TGTGCCATCAGTGCAGGGTCAACTAATGAAAAACTGTTTTTT. V usage is TRBV10-3 and J usage is TRBJ1-4; TRBD1 is a possible D gene (5 bases). The V and J ends lost 4 bases and 0 bases respectively, with 6 bases between them. Germline values: CDR1 ENHRY, CDR2 SYGVKD. The CDR3 runs 14 residues.